This TCR beta chain was captured in a study of shared clonotypes between healthy human individuals (TCRdb year 2020). In the study overall: The cohort comprised two women and three men aged 18 to 49 years. To estimate repertoire size and how much clonotype sharing occurs between individuals, the study deeply sequenced the blood TCR repertoires of about 5 healthy adults. Each donor's leukapheresis produced roughly between roughly 0.9 and 9 billion PBMCs. Libraries were prepared and TCR repertoires were sequenced by different laboratories using diverse techniques, in order to increase sequencing depth and limit assay-specific biases.

Study-wide findings and limitations: Sampling was limited to blood, and TCR repertoires in tissue likely differ from TCR repertoires in blood. Because the study included only a small number of donors, the genetic and exposure-history diversity represented was limited. Pairwise subsampling indicated that sequencing depth was expected to affect the degree of clonotype sharing among donors.

The donors were healthy, HIV-negative adults with no recently reported acute infections or vaccinations. Only Caucasian adults living in Nashville, Tennessee, USA were represented among the donors. For unsorted samples, 100 million or so PBMCs were counted, and genomic DNA was extracted using the QIAamp DNA Blood Mini kit. Blood was obtained by leukapheresis, after which PBMCs were separated by Ficoll-Histopaque density gradient centrifugation and cryopreserved in liquid nitrogen vapor phase. Points on this clone: Its cognate antigen has yet to be identified. One base away there is no much larger clone; base qualities are not given.

V ends up 5 bases short and J 0 bases short, with an unmatched junction base count of 8. The germline V gene encodes CDR1 KGHSH and CDR2 LQKENI. The CDR3 starts with the cysteine, ends with the phenylalanine, and has 18 residues. Of all the DNA, just the CDR3 is kept, 54 bases in frame from base 1. Using the deep immunoSEQ assay, TCR CDR3 regions were amplified from genomic DNA by multiplex PCR. For each cell subset, the extracted genomic DNA was distributed evenly across all wells of several immunoSEQ 96-well plates, and each plate served as one replicate. For unsorted PBMC, 300 ng genomic DNA, equal to 25,000 to 35,000 T cell genomes, was loaded into each replicate PCR. Ten immunoSEQ deep assay plates were used to sequence the unsorted PBMC genomic DNA. Purified libraries were measured with a Qubit 3.0 fluorometer, size-checked on a Bioanalyzer 2100, and measured again with the KAPA Library Quantification kit. Every immunoSEQ 96-well plate was sequenced on a dedicated single-read 150-cycle Illumina NextSeq 550 flow cell. In the authors' own workflow: The immunoSEQ output contained only junctional sequences without quality scores, so filtering could not match that applied to full-length reads. To assign V/J genes and CDR3, sequences were annotated against IMGT germline references using PyIR, a Python wrapper for IgBLAST v1.9. Any read was removed if the V/J assignment was weak (E-value above 1e-6), the CDR3 was missing, or the read contained stop codons, out-of-frame junctions, or ambiguous translated residues. A V3J clonotype was defined by an identical inferred V gene, J gene, and CDR3 amino acid sequence. The percentage overlap between two repertoires was calculated by dividing the number of shared unique clonotypes by the size of the smaller repertoire. Repertoire richness was assessed with RTK rarefaction, the Chao1 estimator, and Recon v2.1 estimates of unobserved clonotypes. Entries here come from immuneACCESS through TCRdb and include only in-frame sequences with V and J called. Some clones fail to appear in such tables; in the studies checked, an unresolved V gene covers under half of the shortfall, and the cause of the remainder is unknown. D and trimming come from the DNA, and the V and J calls and clone size come from that table. This sample is represented by 470,000 or so clones; about 78% of them were singletons. The ten largest clonotypes hold around 13% of the sample.

This chain is built from TRBV18 and TRBJ1-5; the junction holds 12 bases that match TRBD1. This TCR came from a woman aged 40 to 50 in good health. Some clones in this sample may be carry-over from other donors' samples. Sequencing was carried out using PBMCs. At the DNA level, the sequence is TGTGCCAGCTCATCCGGGACAGGGGGCGTGAGTAGCAATCAGCCCCAGCATTTT. This codes for CASSSGTGGVSSNQPQHF.